This passage covers 16 T cell receptor beta chains from one sample sequenced in a study of T cell responses to AZD1222 COVID-19 vaccine. Libraries were prepared by immunoSEQ multiplex PCR; TCRdb keeps only in-frame clonotypes and omits some of them. This repertoire shows roughly 180,000 clones, 87% found once; its top ten account for about 2.5%. The sequences come from peripheral blood, collected on day 0 of AZD1222 vaccination. All receptors come from an adult in good health.

The chain employs TRBV9 and TRBJ1-2; D remains unclear. Trimming removed 0 bases at V and 0 bases at J, with 15 bases between. The CDR3 sequence is 17 residues long. Per germline, CDR1 SGDLS and CDR2 YYNGEE. CDR3 loop: CASSVAPRQGSNYGYTF. In nucleotides, the CDR3 is TGTGCCAGCAGCGTAGCCCCGAGACAAGGATCTAACTATGGCTACACCTTC.

The V gene is TRBV10-3, the J gene TRBJ1-2, with 8 bases that match TRBD1. Germline V gene data show CDR1 as ENHRY and CDR2 as SYGVKD. The CDR3 is 15 amino acids. Trimming took 6 bases from V and 4 from J; bases not matched to a gene: 10. CDR3 loop: CAISGSDRVVYGYTF. The CDR3 DNA sequence: TGTGCCATCAGCGGTTCGGACAGGGTTGTCTATGGCTACACCTTC.

V usage is TRBV6-5 and J usage is TRBJ1-1, with 9 nucleotides matching TRBD1. This CDR3 is 14 amino acids long. V was pared by 7 bases and J by 3 bases, with 6 bases of the junction left unmatched. Germline CDR1 MNHEY, CDR2 SVGAGI. Here the CDR3 reads CASTATGGYTEAFF. CDR3 DNA: TGTGCCAGCACGGCGACAGGGGGTTACACTGAAGCTTTCTTT.

This chain uses TRBV3-1 (or the pseudogene TRBV3-2) with TRBJ2-1; no clear D gene. Trimming stripped 1 base from V and 0 bases from J, with 13 bases between. In germline, CDR1 is LGHDT, CDR2 YNNKEL (reference sequence). This CDR3 has 17 amino acids. The CDR3 loop is CASSQGSSRSSYNEQFF. In nucleotides, the CDR3 is TGTGCCAGCAGCCAAGGTAGCTCCAGAAGCTCCTACAATGAGCAGTTCTTC.

CDR3: CSVGRGGMDTQYF. The CDR3 coding sequence is TGCAGCGTTGGACGGGGGGGAATGGATACGCAGTATTTT. V is TRBV29-1 and J is TRBJ2-3; 8 bases match TRBD2. CDR1 is SQVTM, CDR2 ANQGSEA, per germline. The trim removed 4 bases at V and 6 bases at J, leaving 6 bases unmatched. The CDR3 loop spans 13 amino acids.

The gene calls are TRBV2 and TRBJ1-4; D is perhaps TRBD1 (5 bases). There are 15 residues in the CDR3. V lost 1 base and J lost 5, with 11 bases in between. Germline V gene sequence: CDR1 SNHLY, CDR2 FYNNEI. The CDR3 sequence: CASSEVGEGNEKLFF. In nucleotides, the CDR3 is TGTGCCAGCAGTGAAGTGGGGGAAGGGAATGAAAAACTGTTTTTT.

In DNA form, the CDR3 reads TGTGCCAGCAGTGAAACTTGGGGAGGCGAGCAGTACTTC. This translates into CASSETWGGEQYF. The chain carries TRBV6-1 and TRBJ2-7; D might be TRBD2 (6 bases). Germline V gene sequence: CDR1 MNHNS, CDR2 SASEGT. This CDR3 contains 13 residues. Trimming shortened V by 2 bases and J by 6 bases, and 11 bases separated the two germline ends.

This chain links TRBV6-5 with TRBJ1-5; D remains unclear. Germline V gene data show CDR1 as MNHEY and CDR2 as SVGAGI. CDR3 length: 13 residues. The V and J ends lost 3 bases and 2 bases respectively, with 5 bases between them. CDR3 in amino acids: CASSYGGNQPQHF. The CDR3 nucleotides read TGTGCCAGCAGTTATGGCGGCAATCAGCCCCAGCATTTT.

This CDR3 reads CASSWDKNLSTDTQYF. Written as DNA, the CDR3 is TGTGCCAGCAGTTGGGACAAAAACCTTAGCACAGATACGCAGTATTTT. The V and J genes are TRBV28 and TRBJ2-3, with D possibly TRBD1 on 6 matching bases. V was trimmed by 4 bases and J by 0 bases, leaving 14 bases between them. The CDR3 covers 16 residues. Germline CDR1 reads MDHEN; CDR2 reads SYDVKM. The full variable domain, in which reference TRBV28 and TRBJ2-3 provide the parts outside the CDR3, is DVKVTQSSRYLVKRTGEKVFLECVQDMDHENMFWYRQDPGLGLRLIYFSYDVKMKEKGDIPEGYSVSREKKERFSLILESASTNQTSMYLCASSWDKNLSTDTQYFGPGTRLTVL.

The chain recombines TRBV9 with TRBJ1-1, with 8 bases lining up with TRBD1. V lost 0 bases, J lost 1 base, and 14 bases stayed unmatched. The CDR3 runs 19 residues. Germline CDR1 reads SGDLS; CDR2 reads YYNGEE. CDR3 DNA sequence: TGTGCCAGCAGCGTAGCTACTGGGGGACAGGCGAGATGGAACACTGAAGCTTTCTTT. This sequence encodes CASSVATGGQARWNTEAFF.

The chain carries TRBV30 and TRBJ2-1; 7 nucleotides match TRBD2. CDR3 length: 15 residues. V trimming: 1 base; J trimming: 4 bases; junction bases outside the gene matches: 7. The germline CDR1 and CDR2 sequences are GTSNPN and SVGIG (reference sequence). CDR3 nucleotide sequence: TGTGCCTGGAGTGCTACTAGCGTTTTATACAATGAGCAGTTCTTC. Amino acids: CAWSATSVLYNEQFF.

The CDR3 loop is CASSPHQAGDNEQFF. The DNA for the CDR3 is TGTGCCAGCTCACCGCACCAGGCCGGGGACAATGAGCAGTTCTTC. This chain links TRBV18 with TRBJ2-1, with a weak D call TRBD2 (5 bases). Germline assignment: CDR1 KGHSH and CDR2 LQKENI. The CDR3 is made up of 15 amino acids. Trimming removed 3 bases from V and 5 bases from J, with 14 bases in between.

The chain joins TRBV5-1 to TRBJ2-7, with D uncertain. Germline CDR1 and CDR2: SGHRS and YFSETQ. Trimming left V 4 bases short and J 2 bases short, with 7 bases between. The CDR3 contains 12 residues. The CDR3 nucleotides are TGCGCCAGCAGCCCCGAAACCTACGAGCAGTACTTC. Protein sequence: CASSPETYEQYF.

CDR3 residues: CASSLPRPSYNEQFF. CDR3 DNA sequence: TGTGCCAGCAGCTTACCGCGTCCCTCCTACAATGAGCAGTTCTTC. The chain uses TRBV7-9 and TRBJ2-1; D gene ambiguous. The V end lost 2 bases, the J end lost 0 bases, and 8 bases lay between the germline ends. CDR3 length equals 15 residues. Per the germline V gene, CDR1 is SEHNR and CDR2 is FQNEAQ (reference sequence).

This sequence joins TRBV11-3 and TRBJ1-1, with 9 bases matching TRBD1. CDR3 length: 14 amino acids. V lost 7 bases, J lost 4 bases, and 7 bases stayed unmatched. Germline values: CDR1 SGHNT, CDR2 YENEEA. For the CDR3, the DNA is TGTGCCAGCAACACAGGGGGCCTCGTCACTGAAGCTTTCTTT. Its translation: CASNTGGLVTEAFF.

V gene TRBV3-1 (or the pseudogene TRBV3-2) combines with J gene TRBJ2-7; the D gene is possibly TRBD2 (5 bases). The CDR3 runs 14 residues. CDR1 LGHDT and CDR2 YNNKEL come from the germline V gene (reference sequence). Trimming pared 8 bases from V and 2 bases from J, leaving 16 bases between. CDR3 sequence: CASSFWAGPYEQYF. For the CDR3, the DNA is TGTGCCAGCTCTTTTTGGGCGGGCCCCTACGAGCAGTACTTC.